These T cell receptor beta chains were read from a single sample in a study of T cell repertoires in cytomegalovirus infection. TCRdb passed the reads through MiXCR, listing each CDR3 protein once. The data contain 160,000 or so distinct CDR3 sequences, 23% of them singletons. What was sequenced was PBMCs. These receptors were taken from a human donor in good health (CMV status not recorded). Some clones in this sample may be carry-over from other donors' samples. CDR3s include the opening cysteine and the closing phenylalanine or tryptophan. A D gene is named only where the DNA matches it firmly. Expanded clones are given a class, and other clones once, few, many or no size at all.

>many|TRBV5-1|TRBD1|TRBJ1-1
CASSLRGQKNTEAFF
TGCGCCAGCAGCTTGCGGGGACAGAAGAACACTGAAGCTTTCTTT
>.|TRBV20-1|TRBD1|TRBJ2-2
CSDKNTKFDPGTGGEVNTGELFF
TGCAGTGATAAGAATACCAAATTCGATCCCGGGACAGGGGGCGAGGTGAACACCGGGGAGCTGTTTTTT
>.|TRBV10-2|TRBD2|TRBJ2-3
CASSAPLAGGGDTQYF
TGCGCCAGCAGCGCCCCACTAGCGGGGGGTGGAGATACGCAGTATTTT
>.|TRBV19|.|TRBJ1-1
CASSWALNTEAFF
TGTGCCAGTAGTTGGGCTCTGAACACTGAAGCTTTCTTT
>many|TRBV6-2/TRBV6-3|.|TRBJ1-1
CASNHVTGLGILNTEAFF
TGTGCCAGCAACCACGTCACAGGTCTAGGGATACTGAACACTGAAGCTTTCTTT
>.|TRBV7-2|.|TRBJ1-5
CASSLQANNQPQHF
TGTGCCAGCAGCTTACAGGCAAATAATCAGCCCCAGCATTTT
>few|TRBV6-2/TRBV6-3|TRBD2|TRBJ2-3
CASRRTSESDTQYF
TGTGCCAGCCGAAGAACTAGCGAGTCAGATACGCAGTATTTT
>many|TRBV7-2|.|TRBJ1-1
CASSPMRGMNTEAFF
TGTGCCAGCAGCCCGATGAGGGGGATGAACACTGAAGCTTTCTTT
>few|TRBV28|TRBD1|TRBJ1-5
CASSLLGGQPQHF
TGTGCCAGCAGCCTATTAGGGGGCCAGCCCCAGCATTTT
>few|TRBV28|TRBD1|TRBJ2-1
CASGTAWDEQFF
TGTGCCTCCGGGACAGCCTGGGATGAGCAGTTCTTC
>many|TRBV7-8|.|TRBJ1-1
CASSTDLRSTEAFF
TGTGCCAGCAGCACAGACTTGAGGAGCACTGAAGCTTTCTTT
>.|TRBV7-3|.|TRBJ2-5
CASSLTVQETQYF
TGTGCCAGCAGCTTGACAGTACAAGAGACCCAGTACTTC
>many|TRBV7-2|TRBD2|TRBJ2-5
CASSRSLAGGLSLTQYF
TGTGCCAGCAGCCGAAGCTTAGCGGGGGGGCTTTCGCTCACCCAGTACTTC
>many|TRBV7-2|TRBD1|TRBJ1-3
CASSLASGQGGNTIYF
TGTGCCAGCAGCTTAGCGTCGGGACAGGGAGGAAACACCATATATTTT
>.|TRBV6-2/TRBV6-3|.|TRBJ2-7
CASTDSSYEQYF
TGTGCCAGCACGGACAGCTCCTACGAGCAGTACTTC
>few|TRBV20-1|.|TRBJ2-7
CSARGRETLLSEQYF
TGCAGTGCTAGAGGGAGGGAGACCCTCCTCAGCGAGCAGTACTTC
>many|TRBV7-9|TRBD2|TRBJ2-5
CASSLLAGKETQYF
TGTGCCAGCAGCTTACTAGCGGGGAAAGAGACCCAGTACTTC
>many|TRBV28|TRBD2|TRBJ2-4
CASSWTSGVKNIQYF
TGTGCCAGCAGTTGGACTAGCGGGGTTAAAAACATTCAGTACTTC
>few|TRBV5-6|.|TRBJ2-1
CASSLDTGEQFF
TGTGCCAGCAGCTTAGACACGGGTGAGCAGTTCTTC
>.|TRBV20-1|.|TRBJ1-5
CSARDFYSGGNSIGGRYQPQHF
TGCAGTGCTAGAGATTTTTATTCCGGAGGGAACTCGATCGGGGGCAGATATCAGCCCCAGCATTTT
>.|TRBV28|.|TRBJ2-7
CASSLSRITGTQYEQYF
TGTGCCAGCAGTTTATCCCGTATAACAGGGACCCAATACGAGCAGTACTTC
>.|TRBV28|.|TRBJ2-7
CASSPQATGPYEQYF
TGTGCCAGCAGTCCCCAAGCCACAGGGCCCTACGAGCAGTACTTC
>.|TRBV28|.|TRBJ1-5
CASSSPGVGQPQHF
TGTGCCAGCAGTTCCCCAGGGGTCGGTCAGCCCCAGCATTTT
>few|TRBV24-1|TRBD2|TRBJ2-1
CATGTSGSKPNEQFF
TGTGCCACCGGGACTAGCGGGAGCAAGCCCAATGAGCAGTTCTTC